This TCR beta chain was documented in a study of cytomegalovirus exposure and HLA in healthy donors. Study-level information: Within an early data release were around 87 million unique TCRs drawn from HLA-typed donors. Findings and caveats of the study: Data from an earlier analysis indicated that most TCR beta V segments were productive either about 87% or about 30% of the time. The study recorded 160 or so TCR beta chains that were cytomegalovirus-associated.

A multiplex PCR was run with 60 Vbeta primers and 13 Jbeta primers. TCRdb's table, derived via immunoSEQ multiplex PCR, lists solely in-frame clones and lacks some. Of roughly 130,000 clones listed, about 79% were seen once; the top ten hold 1.5% to 2.5%. After removal of 8 bases from V and 9 bases from J, the junction contained 6 bases not matched to a gene. This CDR3 spans 12 amino acids. The germline V gene encodes CDR1 SQVTM and CDR2 ANQGSEA. On this clone: Its antigen is not identified.

The V gene is TRBV29-1, the J gene TRBJ2-3; 12 bases map to TRBD1. The sequenced sample consisted of PBMCs. This TCR was recovered from a young man in good health and CMV-seronegative. CDR3 protein: CSTGTGGFTQYF. The CDR3 DNA reads TGCAGCACAGGGACAGGGGGCTTCACGCAGTATTTT.